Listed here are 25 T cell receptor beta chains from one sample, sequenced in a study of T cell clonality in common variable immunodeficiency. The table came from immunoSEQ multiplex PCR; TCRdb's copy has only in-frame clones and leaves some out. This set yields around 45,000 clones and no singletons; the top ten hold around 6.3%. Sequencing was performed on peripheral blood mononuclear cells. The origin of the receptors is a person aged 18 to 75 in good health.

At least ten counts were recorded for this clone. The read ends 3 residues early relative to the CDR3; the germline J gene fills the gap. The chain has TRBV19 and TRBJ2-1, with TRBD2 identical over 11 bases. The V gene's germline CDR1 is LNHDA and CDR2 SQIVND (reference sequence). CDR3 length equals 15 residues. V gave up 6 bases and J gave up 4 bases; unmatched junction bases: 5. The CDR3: CASRITSGGYNEQFF. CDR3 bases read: TGTGCCAGTAGGATAACTAGCGGGGGATACAATGAG. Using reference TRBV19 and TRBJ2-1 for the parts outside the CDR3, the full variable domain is DGGITQSPKYLFRKEGQNVTLSCEQNLNHDAMYWYRQDPGQGLRLIYYSQIVNDFQKGDIAEGYSVSREKKESFPLTVTSAQKNPTAFYLCASRITSGGYNEQFFGPGTRLTVL.

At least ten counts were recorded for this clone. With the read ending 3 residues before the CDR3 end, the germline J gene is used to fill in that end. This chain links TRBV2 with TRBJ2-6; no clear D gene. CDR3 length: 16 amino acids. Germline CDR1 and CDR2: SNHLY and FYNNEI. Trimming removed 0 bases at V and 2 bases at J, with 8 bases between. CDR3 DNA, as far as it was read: TGTGCCAGCAGTGAAGCGCTTCCGGCTGGGGCCAACGTC. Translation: CASSEALPAGANV. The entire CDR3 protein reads CASSEALPAGANVLTF.

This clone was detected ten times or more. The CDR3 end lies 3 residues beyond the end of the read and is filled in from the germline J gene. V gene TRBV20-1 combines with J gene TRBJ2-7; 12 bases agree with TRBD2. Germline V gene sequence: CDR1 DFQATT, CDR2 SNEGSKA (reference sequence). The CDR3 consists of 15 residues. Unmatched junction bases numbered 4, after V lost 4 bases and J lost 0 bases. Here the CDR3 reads CSAIGLAGSSYEQYF. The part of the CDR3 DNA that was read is TGCAGTGCTATAGGACTAGCGGGGAGCTCCTACGAG.

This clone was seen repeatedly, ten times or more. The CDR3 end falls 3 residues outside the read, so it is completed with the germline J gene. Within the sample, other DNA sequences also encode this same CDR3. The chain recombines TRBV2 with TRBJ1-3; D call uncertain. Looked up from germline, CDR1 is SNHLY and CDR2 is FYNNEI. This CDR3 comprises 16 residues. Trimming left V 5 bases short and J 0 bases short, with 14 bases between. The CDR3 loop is CASSTEPKISGNTIYF. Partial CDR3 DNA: TGTGCCAGCAGTACAGAACCCAAAATCTCTGGAAACACC.

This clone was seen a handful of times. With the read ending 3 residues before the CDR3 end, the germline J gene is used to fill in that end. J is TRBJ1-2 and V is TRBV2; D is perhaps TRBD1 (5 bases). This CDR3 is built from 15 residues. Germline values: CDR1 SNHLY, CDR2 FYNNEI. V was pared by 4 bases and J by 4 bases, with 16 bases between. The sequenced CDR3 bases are TGTGCCAGCAGTGTAGGGCAGGGAGGCGCCTATGGC. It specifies CASSVGQGGAYG. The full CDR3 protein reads CASSVGQGGAYGYTF.

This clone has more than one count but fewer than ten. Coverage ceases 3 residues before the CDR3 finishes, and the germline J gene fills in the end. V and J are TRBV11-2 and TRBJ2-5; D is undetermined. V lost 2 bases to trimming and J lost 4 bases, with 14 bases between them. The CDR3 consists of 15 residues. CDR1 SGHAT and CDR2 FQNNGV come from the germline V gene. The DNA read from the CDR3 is TGTGCCAGCAGCTTAAGAGGCGTCACTACAGAGACC. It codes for CASSLRGVTTET. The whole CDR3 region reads CASSLRGVTTETQYF.

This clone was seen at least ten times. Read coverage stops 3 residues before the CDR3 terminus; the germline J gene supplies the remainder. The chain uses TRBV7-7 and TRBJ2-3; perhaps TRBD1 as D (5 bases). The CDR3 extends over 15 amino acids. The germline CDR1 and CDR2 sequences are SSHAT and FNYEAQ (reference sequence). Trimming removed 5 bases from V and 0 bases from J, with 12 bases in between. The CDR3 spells CASSLTGASTDTQYF. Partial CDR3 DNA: TGTGCCAGCAGCCTCACTGGGGCTAGCACAGATACG. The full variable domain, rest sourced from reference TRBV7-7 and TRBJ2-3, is GAGVSQSPRYKVTKRGQDVTLRCDPISSHATLYWYQQALGQGPEFLTYFNYEAQPDKSGLPSDRFSAERPEGSISTLTIQRTEQRDSAMYRCASSLTGASTDTQYFGPGTRLTVL.

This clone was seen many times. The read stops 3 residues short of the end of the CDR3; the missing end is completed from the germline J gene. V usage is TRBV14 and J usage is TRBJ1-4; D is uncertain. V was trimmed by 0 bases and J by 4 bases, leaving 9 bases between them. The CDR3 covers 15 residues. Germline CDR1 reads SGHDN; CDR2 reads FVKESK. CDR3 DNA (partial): TGTGCCAGCAGCCAAGAAGGTCCCATTAATGAAAAA. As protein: CASSQEGPINEK. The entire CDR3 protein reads CASSQEGPINEKLFF.

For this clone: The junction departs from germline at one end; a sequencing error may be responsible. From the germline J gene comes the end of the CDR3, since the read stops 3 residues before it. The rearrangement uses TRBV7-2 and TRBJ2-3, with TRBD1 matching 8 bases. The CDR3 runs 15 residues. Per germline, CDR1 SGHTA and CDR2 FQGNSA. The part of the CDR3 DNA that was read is TGTGCCAGCAGCCTCCGAAGGACAGGGACAGAGACG. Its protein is CASSLRRTGTET. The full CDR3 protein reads CASSLRRTGTETQYF.

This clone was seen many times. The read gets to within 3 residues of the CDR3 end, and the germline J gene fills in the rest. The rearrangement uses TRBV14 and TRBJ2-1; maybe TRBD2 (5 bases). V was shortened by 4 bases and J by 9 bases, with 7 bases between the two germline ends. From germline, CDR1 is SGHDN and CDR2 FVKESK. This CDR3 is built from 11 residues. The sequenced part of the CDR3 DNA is TGTGCCAGCAGCCCCGGGGTTGAG. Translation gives CASSPGVE. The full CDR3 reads CASSPGVEQFF. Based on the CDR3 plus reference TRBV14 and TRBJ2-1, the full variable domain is EAGVTQFPSHSVIEKGQTVTLRCDPISGHDNLYWYRRVMGKEIKFLLHFVKESKQDESGMPNNRFLAERTGGTYSTLKVQPAELEDSGVYFCASSPGVEQFFGPGTRLTVL.

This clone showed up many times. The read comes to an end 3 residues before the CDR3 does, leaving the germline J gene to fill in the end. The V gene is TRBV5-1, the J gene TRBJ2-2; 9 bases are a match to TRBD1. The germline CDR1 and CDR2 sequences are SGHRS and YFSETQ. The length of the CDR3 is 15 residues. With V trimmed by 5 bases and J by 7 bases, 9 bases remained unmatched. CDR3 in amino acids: CASSDGTGSIGELFF. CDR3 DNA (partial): TGCGCCAGCAGTGACGGGACAGGGTCGATCGGGGAG.

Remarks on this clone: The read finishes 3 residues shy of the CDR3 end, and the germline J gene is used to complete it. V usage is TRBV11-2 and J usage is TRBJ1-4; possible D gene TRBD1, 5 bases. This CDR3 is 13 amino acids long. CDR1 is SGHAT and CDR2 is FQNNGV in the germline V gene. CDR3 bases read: TGTGCCAGCAGCCGGGACTTTAATTCACCA. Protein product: CASSRDFNSP. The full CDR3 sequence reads CASSRDFNSPLFF.

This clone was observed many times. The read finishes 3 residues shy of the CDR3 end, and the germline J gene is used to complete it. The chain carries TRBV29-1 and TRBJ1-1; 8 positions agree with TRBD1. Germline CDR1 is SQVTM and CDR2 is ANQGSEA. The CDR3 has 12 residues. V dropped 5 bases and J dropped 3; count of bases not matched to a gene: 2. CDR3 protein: CSVPGGYTEAFF. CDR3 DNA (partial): TGCAGCGTTCCAGGGGGCTACACTGAA.

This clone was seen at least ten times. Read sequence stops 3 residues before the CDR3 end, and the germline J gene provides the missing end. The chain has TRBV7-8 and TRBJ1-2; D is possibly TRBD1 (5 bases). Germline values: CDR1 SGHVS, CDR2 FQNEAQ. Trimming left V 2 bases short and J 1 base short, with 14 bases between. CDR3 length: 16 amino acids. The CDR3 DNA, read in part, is TGTGCCAGCAGCTTACGGAGAGACAGTGTTAACTATGGC. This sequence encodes CASSLRRDSVNYG. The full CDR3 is CASSLRRDSVNYGYTF.

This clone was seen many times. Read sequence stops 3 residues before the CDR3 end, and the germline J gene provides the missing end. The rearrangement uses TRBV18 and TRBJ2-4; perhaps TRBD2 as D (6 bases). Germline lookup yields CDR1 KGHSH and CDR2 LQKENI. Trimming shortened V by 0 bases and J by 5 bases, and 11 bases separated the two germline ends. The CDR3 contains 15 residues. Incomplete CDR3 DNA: TGTGCCAGCTCACCACCGGGGGGATTGGAAAACATT. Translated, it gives CASSPPGGLENI. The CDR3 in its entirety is CASSPPGGLENIQYF.

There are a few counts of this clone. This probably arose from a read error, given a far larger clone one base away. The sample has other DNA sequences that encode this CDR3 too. The CDR3 region is CASSIPGLATSEQFF. CDR3 bases read: TGTGCCAGTAGTATCCCCGGACTAGCTACCTCTGAG. The chain recombines TRBV19 with TRBJ2-1; the match to TRBD2 covers 8 bases. Read sequence stops 3 residues before the CDR3 end, and the germline J gene provides the missing end. The ends lost 3 bases at V and 9 bases at J; junction bases unmatched: 10. The CDR3 contains 15 residues. Germline CDR1 is LNHDA and CDR2 is SQIVND (reference sequence). The variable domain in full, with the rest retrieved from reference TRBV19 and TRBJ2-1, is DGGITQSPKYLFRKEGQNVTLSCEQNLNHDAMYWYRQDPGQGLRLIYYSQIVNDFQKGDIAEGYSVSREKKESFPLTVTSAQKNPTAFYLCASSIPGLATSEQFFGPGTRLTVL.

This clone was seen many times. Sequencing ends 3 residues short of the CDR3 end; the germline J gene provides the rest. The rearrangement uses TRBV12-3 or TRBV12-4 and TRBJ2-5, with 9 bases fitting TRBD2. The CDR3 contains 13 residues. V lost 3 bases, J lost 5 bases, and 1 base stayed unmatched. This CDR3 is CASSFLAGETQYF. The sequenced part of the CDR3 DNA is TGTGCCAGCAGTTTCCTAGCGGGGGAGACC.

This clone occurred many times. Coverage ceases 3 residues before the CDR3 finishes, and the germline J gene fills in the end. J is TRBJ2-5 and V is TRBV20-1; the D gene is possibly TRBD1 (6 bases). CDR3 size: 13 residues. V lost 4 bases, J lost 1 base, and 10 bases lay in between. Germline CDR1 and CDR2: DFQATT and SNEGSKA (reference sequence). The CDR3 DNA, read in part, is TGCAGTGCTACTCCAGGGGCCCAAGAGACC. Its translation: CSATPGAQET. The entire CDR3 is CSATPGAQETQYF.

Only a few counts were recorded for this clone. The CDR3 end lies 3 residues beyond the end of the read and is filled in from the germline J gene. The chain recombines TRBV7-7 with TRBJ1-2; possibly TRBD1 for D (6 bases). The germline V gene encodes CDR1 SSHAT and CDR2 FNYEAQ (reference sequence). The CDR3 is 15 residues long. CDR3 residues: CASSLVAGGYNDYTF. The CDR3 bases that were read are TGTGCCAGCAGCTTAGTAGCGGGGGGCTACAATGAC. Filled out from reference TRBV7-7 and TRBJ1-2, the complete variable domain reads GAGVSQSPRYKVTKRGQDVTLRCDPISSHATLYWYQQALGQGPEFLTYFNYEAQPDKSGLPSDRFSAERPEGSISTLTIQRTEQRDSAMYRCASSLVAGGYNDYTFGSGTRLTVV.

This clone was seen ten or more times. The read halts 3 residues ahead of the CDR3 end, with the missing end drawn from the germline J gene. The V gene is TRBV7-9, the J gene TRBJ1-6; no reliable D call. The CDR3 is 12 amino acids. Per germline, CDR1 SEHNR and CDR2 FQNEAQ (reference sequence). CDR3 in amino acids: CADGEANSPLHF. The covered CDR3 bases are TGTGCAGACGGGGAAGCTAATTCACCC.

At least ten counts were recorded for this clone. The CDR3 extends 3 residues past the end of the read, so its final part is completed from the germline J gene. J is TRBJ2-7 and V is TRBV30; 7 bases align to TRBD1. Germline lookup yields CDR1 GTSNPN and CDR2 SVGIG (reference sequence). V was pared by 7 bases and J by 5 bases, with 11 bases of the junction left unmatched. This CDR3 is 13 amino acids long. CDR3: CASGQTGSNEQYF. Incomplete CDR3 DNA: TGTGCCTCGGGTCAGACAGGGAGTAACGAG.

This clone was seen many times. The CDR3 is CSAINRRDEKLFF. The sequenced part of the CDR3 DNA is TGCAGTGCCATCAACAGGAGAGATGAAAAG. The rearrangement joins TRBV20-1 to TRBJ2-2; TRBD1 is a possible D gene (5 bases). Read coverage stops 3 residues before the CDR3 terminus; the germline J gene supplies the remainder. Germline CDR1 is DFQATT and CDR2 is SNEGSKA (reference sequence). This CDR3 has 13 amino acids.

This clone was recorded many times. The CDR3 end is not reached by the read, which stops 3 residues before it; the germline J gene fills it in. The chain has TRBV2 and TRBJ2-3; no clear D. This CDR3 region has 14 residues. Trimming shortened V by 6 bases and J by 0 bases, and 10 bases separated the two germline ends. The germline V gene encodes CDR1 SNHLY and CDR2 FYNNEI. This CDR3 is CASRLFQSTDTQYF. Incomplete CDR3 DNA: TGTGCCAGCAGACTATTTCAAAGCACAGATACG.

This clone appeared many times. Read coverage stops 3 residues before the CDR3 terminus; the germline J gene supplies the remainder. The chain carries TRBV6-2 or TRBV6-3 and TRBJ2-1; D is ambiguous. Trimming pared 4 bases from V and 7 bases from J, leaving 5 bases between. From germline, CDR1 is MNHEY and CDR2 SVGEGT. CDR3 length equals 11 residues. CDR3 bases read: TGTGCCAGCAGTTTCAGGAATGAG. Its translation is CASSFRNE. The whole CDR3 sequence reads CASSFRNEQFF.

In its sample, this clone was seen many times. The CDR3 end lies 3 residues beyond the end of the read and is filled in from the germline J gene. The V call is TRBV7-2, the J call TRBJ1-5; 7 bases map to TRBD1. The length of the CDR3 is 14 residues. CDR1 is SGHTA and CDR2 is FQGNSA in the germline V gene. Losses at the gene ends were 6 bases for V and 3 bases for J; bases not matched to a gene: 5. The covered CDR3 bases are TGTGCCAGCAGTCCGGGACAGACCAATCAGCCC. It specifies CASSPGQTNQP. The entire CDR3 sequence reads CASSPGQTNQPQHF.